The present T cell receptor (beta chain) was sequenced within a study of PD-L1 blockade in urothelial cancer. The time point is: peripheral blood 6 weeks after treatment start. Locally advanced or metastatic urothelial carcinoma was present in patients. Using immunoSEQ multiplex PCR, the repertoire was profiled, and TCRdb retains in-frame clones only, with some absent. The sample gives around 66,000 clones, roughly 90% of which show up once; approximately 10% is in the top ten. V shed 5 bases, J shed 6 bases, and the junction held 9 bases outside the gene matches. CDR3 size: 15 residues. The germline V gene has CDR1 SEHNR and CDR2 FQNEAQ (reference sequence).

The source of this sequence is a man in his sixties with urothelial cancer. This material consisted of PBMCs, taken around atezolizumab (anti-PD-L1) treatment. The J gene is TRBJ2-2, the V gene TRBV7-9; 7 nucleotides match TRBD2. Here the CDR3 DNA reads TGTGCCAGCAGCCCTCCGGGGCTAGCGGCCGGGGAGCTGTTTTTT. This sequence encodes CASSPPGLAAGELFF. The whole variable domain, remainder taken from reference TRBV7-9 and TRBJ2-2, is DTGVSQNPRHKITKRGQNVTFRCDPISEHNRLYWYRQTLGQGPEFLTYFQNEAQLEKSRLLSDRFSAERPKGSFSTLEIQRTEQGDSAMYLCASSPPGLAAGELFFGEGSRLTVL.